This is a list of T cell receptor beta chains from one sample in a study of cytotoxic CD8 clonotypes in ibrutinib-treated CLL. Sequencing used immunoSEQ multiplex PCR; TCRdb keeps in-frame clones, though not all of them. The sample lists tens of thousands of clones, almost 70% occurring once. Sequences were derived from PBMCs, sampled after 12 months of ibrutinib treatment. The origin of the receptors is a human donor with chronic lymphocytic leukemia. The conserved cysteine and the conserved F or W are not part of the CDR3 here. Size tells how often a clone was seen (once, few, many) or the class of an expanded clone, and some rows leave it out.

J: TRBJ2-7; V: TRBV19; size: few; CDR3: ASSIGDRVSLSYEQY
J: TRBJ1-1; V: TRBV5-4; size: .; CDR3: ASSSRQATEAF
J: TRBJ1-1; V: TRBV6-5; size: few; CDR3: ASSSGFTEAF
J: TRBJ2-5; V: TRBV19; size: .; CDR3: ASSELGGDETQY
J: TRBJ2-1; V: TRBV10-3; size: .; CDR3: AISGDSRGEQF
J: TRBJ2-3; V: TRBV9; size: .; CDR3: ASSVGGRGWGDTQY
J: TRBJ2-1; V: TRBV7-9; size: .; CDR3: ASSLSLKEDEQF
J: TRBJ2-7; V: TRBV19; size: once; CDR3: ASSEARERSYEQY
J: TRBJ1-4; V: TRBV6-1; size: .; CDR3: ASIQAATNEKLF
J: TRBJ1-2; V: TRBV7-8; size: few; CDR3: ASSLDDWNYGYT
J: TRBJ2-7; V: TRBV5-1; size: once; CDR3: ASSLAVLDSSYEQY
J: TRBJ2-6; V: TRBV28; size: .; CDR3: ASSRGSVGGANVLT
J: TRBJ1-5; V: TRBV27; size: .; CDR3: ASSSLGAGGNQPQH
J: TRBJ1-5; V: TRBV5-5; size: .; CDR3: ASSQLTTGERGQPQH
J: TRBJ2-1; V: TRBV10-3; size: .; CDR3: AISESKEAGGSYNEQF
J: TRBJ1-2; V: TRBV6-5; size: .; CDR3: ASSYSTGGTDGYT
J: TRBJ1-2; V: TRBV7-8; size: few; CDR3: ASSSAHPGTGGDYT
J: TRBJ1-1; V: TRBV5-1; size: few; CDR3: ASSLLAETYTEAF
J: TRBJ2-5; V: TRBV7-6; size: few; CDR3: ASSPRGETQY
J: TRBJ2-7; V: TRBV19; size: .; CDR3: ASSSHREQY
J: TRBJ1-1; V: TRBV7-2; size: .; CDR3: ASSLLGGTIGTEAF
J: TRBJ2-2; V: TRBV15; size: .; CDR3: ATSREGAGELF
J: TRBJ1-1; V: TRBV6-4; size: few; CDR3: ASSDWFGTTF
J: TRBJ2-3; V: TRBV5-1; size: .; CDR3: ASSSSGASTDTQY
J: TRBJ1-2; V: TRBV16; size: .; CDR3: ASSGVYYGYT
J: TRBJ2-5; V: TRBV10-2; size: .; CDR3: ASGTSGDQETQY